These 16 T cell receptor beta chains share one sample of origin, sequenced in a study of T-cell reconstitution after alpha-beta-depleted transplantation in children. It was with unique molecular identifiers that the TCRbeta library was prepared. Each CDR3 protein gets one entry after TCRdb re-called the PCR reads with MiXCR. The sample lists around 200,000 distinct CDR3 sequences; roughly 11% were seen once. The sequencing used PBMCs, collected before TCRalphabeta/CD19-depleted stem cell transplant. These receptors came from a child under two years old with acute myeloid leukemia, due to receive a stem cell transplant.

This clonotype has ten or more counts. This chain links TRBV5-1 with TRBJ1-1; D remains ambiguous. V shed 0 bases and J shed 1 base, with 4 bases lying between them. The germline V gene has CDR1 SGHRS and CDR2 YFSETQ. The CDR3 totals 13 residues. Here the CDR3 reads CASSLEANTEAFF. CDR3 sequence (DNA): TGCGCCAGCAGCTTGGAAGCGAACACTGAAGCTTTCTTT.

The table lists this clonotype with many counts. The chain uses TRBV20-1 and TRBJ2-3; 14 bases fit TRBD2. Germline CDR1 reads DFQATT; CDR2 reads SNEGSKA (reference sequence). The CDR3 length is 15 residues. V was clipped by 5 bases and J by 5 bases; unmatched bases: 6. CDR3 loop: CSALRLAGGGDTQYF. In DNA, the CDR3 is TGCAGTGCTCTCCGACTAGCGGGGGGGGGAGATACGCAGTATTTT.

Points on this clonotype: The junction and the germline gene differ at one end; a read error may be behind it. DNA of the CDR3: TGTGCCAGCAGCGTAAGCGGGGGGGCAGAGACCAAGTACTTC. Encoded protein: CASSVSGGAETKYF. The J gene is TRBJ2-5, the V gene TRBV9; TRBD2 matches 10 bases. The CDR3 consists of 14 residues. Per the germline V gene, CDR1 is SGDLS and CDR2 is YYNGEE. The variable domain in full, with the rest retrieved from reference TRBV9 and TRBJ2-5, is DSGVTQTPKHLITATGQRVTLRCSPRSGDLSVYWYQQSLDQGLQFLIQYYNGEERAKGNILERFSAQQFPDLHSELNLSSLELGDSALYFCASSVSGGAETKYFGPGTRLLVL.

Many counts were recorded for this clonotype. This chain joins TRBV12-3 or TRBV12-4 and TRBJ1-4; D may be TRBD1 (5 bases). V shed 5 bases and J shed 8 bases, with 21 bases lying between them. The CDR3 is 16 residues long. The chain's CDR3 is CASSPGRSSQGEKLFF. The CDR3 nucleotides are TGTGCCAGCAGTCCAGGGAGGTCCTCCCAAGGGGAAAAACTGTTTTTT.

This clonotype appeared many times. This chain uses TRBV7-2 with TRBJ1-3; D is unresolved. Trimming stripped 7 bases from V and 4 bases from J, with 11 bases between. Germline values: CDR1 SGHTA, CDR2 FQGNSA. The CDR3 runs 13 residues. CDR3 nucleotide sequence: TGTGCCAGCACCAATACCCCGGGAAACACCATATATTTT. Protein sequence: CASTNTPGNTIYF.

This clonotype was picked up many times. The rearrangement joins TRBV9 to TRBJ2-7; 8 bases are shared with TRBD1. Germline CDR1 SGDLS, CDR2 YYNGEE. This CDR3 region has 14 residues. The junction had 5 bases not matched to a gene; V was cut back by 2 bases and J by 4 bases. In DNA, the CDR3 is TGTGCCAGCAGCGTTGGACAGGGCGGGTACGAGCAGTACTTC. Its protein product is CASSVGQGGYEQYF. Based on the CDR3 plus reference TRBV9 and TRBJ2-7, the full variable domain is DSGVTQTPKHLITATGQRVTLRCSPRSGDLSVYWYQQSLDQGLQFLIQYYNGEERAKGNILERFSAQQFPDLHSELNLSSLELGDSALYFCASSVGQGGYEQYFGPGTRLTVT.

There are many counts of this clonotype. The V and J genes are TRBV12-3 or TRBV12-4 and TRBJ1-5; the D gene is possibly TRBD1 (6 bases). The CDR3 extends over 14 amino acids. V was clipped by 0 bases and J by 7 bases, with 10 bases between them. CDR3 protein: CASSLATGSQPQHF. CDR3 sequence (DNA): TGTGCCAGCAGTTTAGCGACAGGTTCCCAGCCCCAGCATTTT.

Ten or more counts support this clonotype. The chain has TRBV6-2 or TRBV6-3 and TRBJ2-1, with 7 bases that match TRBD2. With 8 bases clipped from V and 0 bases from J, the junction kept 4 bases outside the gene matches. The CDR3 consists of 14 residues. CDR1 MNHEY and CDR2 SVGEGT come from the germline V gene. The CDR3 loop reads CASASGISYNEQFF. DNA for the CDR3: TGTGCCAGCGCGAGCGGGATCTCCTACAATGAGCAGTTCTTC.

This clonotype was detected ten times or more. The chain uses TRBV12-3 or TRBV12-4 and TRBJ2-7; 7 bases map to TRBD2. The CDR3 has 14 amino acids. J lost 5 bases, V lost 1 base, and 5 bases had no gene match. As DNA, the CDR3 is TGTGCCAGCAGTTTAGGGGGAGGGCCCCACGAGCAGTACTTC. It codes for CASSLGGGPHEQYF.

This clonotype was seen repeatedly, ten times or more. The rearrangement joins TRBV12-3 or TRBV12-4 to TRBJ2-7; no definite D call. Trimming removed 5 bases from V and 3 bases from J, with 17 bases in between. This CDR3 spans 15 amino acids. CDR3: CASSDRDTRSYEQYF. The CDR3 nucleotides are TGTGCCAGCAGTGACCGAGACACGCGGAGCTACGAGCAGTACTTC.

In this sample, this clonotype turned up many times. V and J are TRBV3-1 and TRBJ2-7, with 7 positions matching TRBD2. The V segment lost 1 base and the J segment 3 bases; nucleotides outside the gene matches: 6. Germline V CDR1 and CDR2: LGHDT, YNNKEL (reference sequence). This CDR3 region has 15 residues. The DNA of the CDR3 is TGTGCCAGCAGCCAAGGGGTGCGGGGGAACTACGAGCAGTACTTC. Translating gives CASSQGVRGNYEQYF.

This clonotype was found many times. The J gene is TRBJ1-1, the V gene TRBV3-1; no clear D. Trimming cost V 1 base and J 3 bases, with 9 bases left between them. The CDR3 has 14 amino acids. Per germline, CDR1 LGHDT and CDR2 YNNKEL (reference sequence). The CDR3 DNA sequence: TGTGCCAGCAGCCAAGTCCGGGGATACACTGAAGCTTTCTTT. Protein product: CASSQVRGYTEAFF.

In this sample, this clonotype turned up a few times. The rearrangement links TRBV2 to TRBJ2-1, with D possibly TRBD2 on 6 matching bases. This CDR3 region has 14 residues. Germline loops: CDR1 SNHLY, CDR2 FYNNEI. The V end lost 7 bases, the J end lost 5 bases, and 15 bases lay between the germline ends. CDR3 in amino acids: CASMVERADNEQFF. CDR3 coding DNA: TGTGCCAGCATGGTGGAGCGGGCTGACAATGAGCAGTTCTTC.

This clonotype was counted many times. This chain joins TRBV7-8 and TRBJ2-2; D unresolved. Germline V lookup: CDR1 SGHVS, CDR2 FQNEAQ. The CDR3 runs to 13 residues. The V end was cut by 6 bases, the J end by 3 bases, with 8 bases between. The CDR3 sequence: CASRPEHTGELFF. DNA of the CDR3: TGTGCCAGCAGGCCAGAGCACACCGGGGAGCTGTTTTTT.

Many counts were recorded for this clonotype. The chain joins TRBV5-6 to TRBJ2-7; 7 bases align to TRBD1. From germline, CDR1 is SGHDT and CDR2 YYEEEE. The CDR3 has 14 residues. Trimming took 6 bases from V and 0 from J; bases not matched to a gene: 6. CDR3 sequence: CASKIRDSSYEQYF. The CDR3 nucleotides read TGTGCCAGCAAGATTAGGGACAGCTCCTACGAGCAGTACTTC.

This clonotype was observed many times. This chain joins TRBV10-3 and TRBJ2-1, with 8 bases matching TRBD2. Germline CDR1 is ENHRY and CDR2 is SYGVKD. The CDR3 is 17 residues long. Losses at the gene ends were 5 bases for V and 8 bases for J; bases not matched to a gene: 17. In nucleotides, the CDR3 is TGTGCCATCAGTCAACGGGGGGGGAGGATTACAGGCGATGAGCAGTTCTTC. This sequence encodes CAISQRGGRITGDEQFF.